The TCR beta chain described here comes from a study of cytomegalovirus exposure and HLA in healthy donors. The study's findings and limits: The tendency of first-cohort TCR clusters to co-occur in the 120 or so validation repertoires was the finding of a later analysis. The study labeled fewer than 200 TCR beta chains cytomegalovirus-associated. Specific recognition of CMV antigens was confirmed in vitro for a few chains (all CMV-associated). Cytomegalovirus status, reportedly, was diagnosed with high specificity and sensitivity by the classifier.

Clones were sequenced by immunoSEQ multiplex PCR, and TCRdb holds only the in-frame ones, with some missing. The table lists fewer than 200,000 clones, roughly nine tenths of them singletons. The CDR3 consists of 17 residues. Trimming cost V 1 base and J 7 bases; bases outside gene matches: 12. Germline V gives CDR1 SGHKS, CDR2 YYEKEE (reference sequence). As to this clone: Antigen specificity is unknown.

The chain has TRBV5-5 and TRBJ1-5; 9 bases are shared with TRBD1. This clonotype originated in a woman aged 30 to 39 in good health and CMV-seronegative. Sequencing used PBMCs. CDR3 DNA: TGTGCCAGCAGCTTGAACTACCCCACAGGGGGCGGACAGCCCCAGCATTTT. Amino acid sequence: CASSLNYPTGGGQPQHF. Full variable domain (outside the CDR3, taken from reference TRBV5-5 and TRBJ1-5): DAGVTQSPTHLIKTRGQQVTLRCSPISGHKSVSWYQQVLGQGPQFIFQYYEKEERGRGNFPDRFSARQFPNYSSELNVNALLLGDSALYLCASSLNYPTGGGQPQHFGDGTRLSIL.